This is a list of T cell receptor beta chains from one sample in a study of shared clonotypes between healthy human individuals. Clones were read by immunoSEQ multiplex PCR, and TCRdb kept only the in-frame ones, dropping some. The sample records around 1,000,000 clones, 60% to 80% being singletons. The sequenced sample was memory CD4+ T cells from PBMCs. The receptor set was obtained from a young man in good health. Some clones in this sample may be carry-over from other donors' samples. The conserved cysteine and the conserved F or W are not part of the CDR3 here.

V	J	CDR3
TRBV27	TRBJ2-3	ASSPLGADTQY
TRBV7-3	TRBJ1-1	ASSLGTGVNTEAF
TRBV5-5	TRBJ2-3	ASSLGTSADTQY
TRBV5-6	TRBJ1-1	ASSPLSANTEAF
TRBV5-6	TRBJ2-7	ASSLGTGAYEQY
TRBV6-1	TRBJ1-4	ASRVRGTNEKLF
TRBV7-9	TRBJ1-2	ASRPDRGTSDGYT
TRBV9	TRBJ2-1	ASSPRTSANNEQF
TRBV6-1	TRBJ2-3	ASSPDRASTDTQY
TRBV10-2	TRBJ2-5	ASTTDRGGTQY
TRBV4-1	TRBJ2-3	ASSGQGSADTQY
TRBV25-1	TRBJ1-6	ASSEAVGSSPLH
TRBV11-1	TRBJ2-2	ASSQYNTGELF
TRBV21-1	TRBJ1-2	ASSKEQGYGYT
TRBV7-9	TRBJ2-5	ASTGGLAVQETQY
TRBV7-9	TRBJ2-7	ASSLVASGSYEQY
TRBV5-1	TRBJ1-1	ASSRVRGDTEAF
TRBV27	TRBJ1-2	ASSLPRTGVNYGYT
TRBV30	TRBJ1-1	AMYGKTEAF
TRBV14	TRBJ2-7	ASSSIAVYEQY
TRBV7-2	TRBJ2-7	ASSRPGYEQY
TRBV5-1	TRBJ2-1	ASSLVEFGTSGYNEQF